This section outlines one T cell receptor (beta chain) sequence together with its context. Its antigen remains unidentified. Each CDR3 protein gets one entry in TCRdb, which reprocessed the 5' RACE reads and gives no DNA. The specimen's table records under 150,000 distinct CDR3 sequences. This specimen comes from a study of monozygotic twins with inflammatory bowel disease. Findings and caveats of the study: IBD patients displayed reduced TCRbeta diversity (inverse Simpson) when set against healthy co-twins.

CDR3 length: 16 amino acids. Germline loops: CDR1 DFQATT, CDR2 SNEGSKA (reference sequence). Sequencing was carried out using blood. V and J are TRBV20-1 and TRBJ2-1; there is no DNA to check the TCRdb D call of TRBD2. The sequence derives from a human donor with ulcerative colitis or Crohn's disease, or a healthy co-twin of an affected twin (not recorded which). The CDR3 here is CSAGPWGGNSYNEQFF.